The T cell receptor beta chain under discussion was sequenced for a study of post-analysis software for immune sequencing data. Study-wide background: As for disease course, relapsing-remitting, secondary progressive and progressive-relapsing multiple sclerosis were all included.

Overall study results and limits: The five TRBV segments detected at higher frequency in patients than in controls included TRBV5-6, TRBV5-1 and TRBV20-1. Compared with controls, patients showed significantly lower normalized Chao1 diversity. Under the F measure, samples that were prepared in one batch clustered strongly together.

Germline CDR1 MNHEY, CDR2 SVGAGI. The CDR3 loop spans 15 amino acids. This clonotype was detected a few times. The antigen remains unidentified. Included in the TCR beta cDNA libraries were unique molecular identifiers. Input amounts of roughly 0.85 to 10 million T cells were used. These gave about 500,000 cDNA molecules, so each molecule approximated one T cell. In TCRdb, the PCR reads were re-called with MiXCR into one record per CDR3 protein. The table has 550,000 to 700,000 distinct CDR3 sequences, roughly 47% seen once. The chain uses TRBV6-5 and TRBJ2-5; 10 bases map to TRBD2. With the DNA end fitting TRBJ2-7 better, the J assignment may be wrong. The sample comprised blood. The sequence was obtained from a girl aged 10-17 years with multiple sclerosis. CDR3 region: CASSSGTSASYEQYF. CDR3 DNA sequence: TGTGCCAGCAGTTCCGGGACTAGCGCCTCCTACGAGCAGTACTTC.